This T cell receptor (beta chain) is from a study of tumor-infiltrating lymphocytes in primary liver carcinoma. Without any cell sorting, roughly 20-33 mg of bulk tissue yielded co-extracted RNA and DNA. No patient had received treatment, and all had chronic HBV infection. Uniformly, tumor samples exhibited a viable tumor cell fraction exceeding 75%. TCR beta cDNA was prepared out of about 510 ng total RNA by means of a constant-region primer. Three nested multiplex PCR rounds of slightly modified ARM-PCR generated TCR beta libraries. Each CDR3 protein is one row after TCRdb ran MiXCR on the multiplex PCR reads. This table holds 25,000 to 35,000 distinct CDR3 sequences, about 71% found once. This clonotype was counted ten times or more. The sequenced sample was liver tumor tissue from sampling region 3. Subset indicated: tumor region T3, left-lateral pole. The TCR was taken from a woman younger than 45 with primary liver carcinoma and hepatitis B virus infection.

The CDR3 DNA reads TGTGCCATCAGTGCTTCGATGGCGGGAAGAAACAATGAGCAGTTCTTC. Its protein product is CAISASMAGRNNEQFF. The rearrangement links TRBV10-3 to TRBJ2-1, with D perhaps TRBD2 (6 bases). Germline values: CDR1 ENHRY, CDR2 SYGVKD. The CDR3 spans 16 residues. V lost 4 bases and J lost 5, with 18 bases in between.